This T cell receptor beta chain stems from a study of T cell repertoires in cytomegalovirus infection. CDR1 is SGHVS and CDR2 is FNYEAQ in the germline V gene. V was trimmed by 4 bases and J by 7 bases, leaving 17 bases between them. The CDR3 spans 16 residues. This clonotype was detected ten times or more. TCRdb used MiXCR to reprocess the reads, holding one entry per CDR3 protein. The sample lists about 230,000 distinct CDR3 sequences; 6.5% were seen once. The sample consisted of PBMCs. This chain links TRBV7-6 with TRBJ1-6; tentatively, D is TRBD1 (5 bases). This TCR came from a human donor in good health (CMV status not recorded). Some clones in this sample may be carry-over from other donors' samples. CDR3 sequence: CASSSDLGRANSPLHF. CDR3 bases: TGTGCCAGCAGCTCCGACCTGGGACGGGCCAATTCACCCCTCCACTTT.